The 17 T cell receptor beta chains reported below all come from one sample, sequenced in a study of molecular identifiers for immune sequencing clone quantification. TCRdb passed the PCR reads through MiXCR, listing each CDR3 protein once. The sample yields tens of thousands of distinct CDR3 sequences, 15% to 20% seen once. Sequenced sample: naive CD8+ T cells from blood, with Jurkat cell RNA spiked in. Documented subset: FACS-sorted CD8+CD4-CCR7+CD45RA+ naive T cells. These receptor sequences come from a human donor in good health. Some libraries in this study had Jurkat cell RNA spiked in.

This clonotype came up a few times. This sequence joins TRBV10-3 and TRBJ2-7; D gene unclear. Germline V gives CDR1 ENHRY, CDR2 SYGVKD. The CDR3 covers 15 residues. The V gene lost 2 bases and the J gene lost 1 base, with 12 bases spanning the gap. The CDR3 nucleotides are TGTGCCATCAGTGAGATGTGGGATGGTTCCTACGAGCAGTACTTC. Protein: CAISEMWDGSYEQYF.

About this clonotype itself: A read error is possible here, since a much larger clone lies one base away. No conserved phenylalanine or tryptophan is present at the end of the CDR3, so a read error is the likely explanation. This chain connects TRBV24-1 to TRBJ2-1, with a weak D call TRBD1 (5 bases). The V gene's germline CDR1 is KGHDR and CDR2 SFDVKD. The CDR3 sequence is 13 residues long. With 6 bases removed from V and 8 bases from J, the gap between germline ends came to 13 bases. CDR3: CATSLGQADEQFV. The CDR3 DNA is TGTGCCACCAGTCTGGGGCAGGCCGATGAGCAGTTCGTC.

This clonotype was counted many times. The chain joins TRBV20-1 to TRBJ2-7; tentatively, D is TRBD2 (5 bases). Germline-derived CDR1 and CDR2 are DFQATT and SNEGSKA (reference sequence). Between the trimmed V and J ends, which lost 4 bases and 1 base, there was a span of 8 bases. The CDR3 is made up of 12 amino acids. The CDR3 nucleotides are TGCAGTGCTACCGGGGTATCCTACGAGCAGTACTTC. Translating gives CSATGVSYEQYF.

On this clonotype itself: A single base separates this from a much larger clone, so it may be a read error. The chain combines TRBV29-1 with TRBJ2-1; the match to TRBD2 covers 11 bases. This CDR3 spans 14 amino acids. Germline-derived CDR1 and CDR2 are SQVTM and ANQGSEA. For the CDR3, the DNA is TGCAGCGTTGATACTAGCGGGAGATACAATGAGCAGCTCTTC. It is translated as CSVDTSGRYNEQLF.

This clonotype has only a few counts. The V gene is TRBV19, the J gene TRBJ2-1, with 7 nucleotides matching TRBD2. The germline V gene encodes CDR1 LNHDA and CDR2 SQIVND (reference sequence). V dropped 3 bases and J dropped 2; count of bases not matched to a gene: 7. The CDR3 loop spans 16 amino acids. The CDR3 reads CASSIFAGEPYNEQFF. The CDR3 DNA sequence: TGTGCCAGTAGTATTTTTGCGGGAGAACCCTACAATGAGCAGTTCTTC.

This clonotype showed up many times. CDR3 sequence (DNA): TGTGCCAGCAGTTATACAGGGACCACCGGGGAGCTGTTTTTT. It is translated as CASSYTGTTGELFF. The genes are TRBV28 and TRBJ2-2; the D gene is possibly TRBD1 (6 bases). Germline CDR1 and CDR2: MDHEN and SYDVKM. V was shortened by 4 bases and J by 4 bases, with 10 bases between the two germline ends. The CDR3 has 14 amino acids.

This clonotype showed up just a few times. The chain has TRBV11-1 and TRBJ1-2; tentatively, D is TRBD1 (5 bases). V lost 5 bases and J 2 bases, leaving 9 bases between the germline ends. CDR3 length: 13 amino acids. Per the germline V gene, CDR1 is SGHAT and CDR2 is FQDESV (reference sequence). The CDR3 is CASSTRENYGYTF. CDR3 sequence (DNA): TGTGCCAGCAGCACCAGGGAAAACTATGGCTACACCTTC.

A remark on this clonotype: This clone may be a read error of a much larger clone one base away. V and J are TRBV29-1 and TRBJ2-7; possibly TRBD1 or TRBD2 for D (5 bases each). The CDR3 extends over 14 amino acids. Germline-derived CDR1 and CDR2 are SQVTM and ANQGSEA. The CDR3 bases are TGCAACGTTGAAGGGGCGGGCCTGCCCTACGAGCAGTACTTC. Amino acids: CNVEGAGLPYEQYF.

This chain uses TRBV6-1 with TRBJ2-3, with TRBD1 identical over 11 bases. The length of the CDR3 is 16 residues. Trimming at V came to 4 bases and at J to 4 bases, leaving 7 bases not matched to a gene. Looked up from germline, CDR1 is MNHNS and CDR2 is SASEGT. CDR3: CASSGRTGGFPDTQYF. CDR3 sequence (DNA): TGTGCCAGCAGTGGGAGGACAGGGGGCTTCCCAGATACGCAGTATTTT.

Ten or more counts support this clonotype. V usage is TRBV28 and J usage is TRBJ2-7, with D maybe TRBD1 (6 bases). Germline V gene sequence: CDR1 MDHEN, CDR2 SYDVKM. CDR3 length: 14 residues. The V and J ends lost 4 bases and 0 bases respectively, with 10 bases between them. CDR3 residues: CASSYWDNSYEQYF. As DNA, the CDR3 is TGTGCCAGCAGTTACTGGGACAACTCCTACGAGCAGTACTTC.

Comment on this clonotype: This sequence may be a read error, since a much larger clone differs from it by one base. The chain recombines TRBV27 with TRBJ2-7, with 8 bases that match TRBD2. This CDR3 is 13 amino acids long. CDR1 is MNHEY and CDR2 is SMNVEV in the germline V gene (reference sequence). CDR3 sequence: CASGLWGTSEQYF. In DNA, the CDR3 is TGTGCCAGCGGTTTATGGGGGACTAGCGAGCAGTACTTC.

This clonotype was seen ten or more times. CDR3 region: CASSLVSYGYTF. CDR3 in DNA: TGTGCCAGCAGCTTAGTTAGCTATGGCTACACCTTC. The rearrangement links TRBV7-8 to TRBJ1-2; D unresolved. There are 12 residues in the CDR3. CDR1 and CDR2 (germline): SGHVS, FQNEAQ. V lost 1 base and J lost 4, with 4 bases in between. The full variable domain, its missing parts supplied by reference TRBV7-8 and TRBJ1-2, is GAGVSQSPRYKVAKRGQDVALRCDPISGHVSLFWYQQALGQGPEFLTYFQNEAQLDKSGLPSDRFFAERPEGSVSTLKIQRTQQEDSAVYLCASSLVSYGYTFGSGTRLTVV.

This clonotype was counted ten times or more. One junction end disagrees with the germline gene, perhaps due to a read error. The chain uses TRBV20-1 and TRBJ2-4; 8 positions agree with TRBD2. Germline-derived CDR1 and CDR2 are DFQATT and SNEGSKA (reference sequence). The CDR3 spans 18 residues. CDR3 loop: CGALREVAGLGAKNIQYF. The CDR3 coding sequence is TGCGGTGCCCTAAGAGAGGTAGCGGGATTGGGTGCCAAAAACATTCAGTACTTC.

The V call is TRBV7-9, the J call TRBJ2-7, with unresolved D. Germline CDR1 and CDR2: SEHNR and FQNEAQ (reference sequence). CDR3 length: 13 residues. Trimming left V 3 bases short and J 2 bases short, with 8 bases between. The CDR3 DNA reads TGTGCCAGCAGCTTTGACTCTCCCTACGAGCAGTACTTC. Its protein is CASSFDSPYEQYF.

This clonotype has at least ten counts. The chain joins TRBV4-1 to TRBJ2-7, with D tentatively TRBD1 or TRBD2 (5 bases each). The CDR3 spans 17 residues. The germline V gene has CDR1 MGHRA and CDR2 YSYEKL. The V end was cut by 3 bases, the J end by 0 bases, with 18 bases between. The CDR3 is CASSHKVTGTSSYEQYF. The CDR3, as DNA: TGCGCCAGCAGCCACAAGGTAACCGGGACGAGCTCCTACGAGCAGTACTTC.

This clonotype occurred many times. In DNA, the CDR3 is TGTGCCATCAGTGACGACAGAGATGAAAAACTGTTTTTT. As protein: CAISDDRDEKLFF. This chain uses TRBV10-3 with TRBJ1-4, with D possibly being TRBD1 (5 bases). Germline V lookup: CDR1 ENHRY, CDR2 SYGVKD. This CDR3 has 13 amino acids. Trimming removed 3 bases from V and 6 bases from J, with 8 bases in between.

J is TRBJ2-2 and V is TRBV10-3; D is undetermined. The V end was cut by 6 bases, the J end by 4 bases, with 6 bases between. This CDR3 contains 12 residues. Germline V gene sequence: CDR1 ENHRY, CDR2 SYGVKD. The CDR3 sequence: CAIRHGTGELFF. As DNA, the CDR3 is TGTGCCATCAGGCACGGCACCGGGGAGCTGTTTTTT.